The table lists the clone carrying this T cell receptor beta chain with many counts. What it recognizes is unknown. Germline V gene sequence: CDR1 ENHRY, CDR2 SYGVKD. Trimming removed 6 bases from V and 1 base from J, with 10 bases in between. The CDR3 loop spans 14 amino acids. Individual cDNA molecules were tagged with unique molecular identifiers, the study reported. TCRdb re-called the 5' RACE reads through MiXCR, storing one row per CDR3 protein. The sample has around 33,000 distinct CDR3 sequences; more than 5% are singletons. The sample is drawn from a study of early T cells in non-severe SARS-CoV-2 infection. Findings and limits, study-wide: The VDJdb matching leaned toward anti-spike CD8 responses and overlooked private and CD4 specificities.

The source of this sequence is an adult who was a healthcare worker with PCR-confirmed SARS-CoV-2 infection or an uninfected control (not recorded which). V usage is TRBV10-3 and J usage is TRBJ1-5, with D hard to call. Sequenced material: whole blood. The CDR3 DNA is TGTGCCATCAGCCCCGAGGGAAGCAATCAGCCCCAGCATTTT. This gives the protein CAISPEGSNQPQHF.